The clone carrying this TCR beta chain was counted once. The sample comes from a study of shared clonotypes between healthy human individuals. The V gene end was trimmed by 1 base and the J gene end by 13 bases; junction bases not matched to a gene: 4. Germline CDR1 reads SQVTM; CDR2 reads ANQGSEA. CDR3 length: 12 amino acids. The repertoire was sequenced with immunoSEQ multiplex PCR; TCRdb's copy has only in-frame clones and lacks some. Counted here are 450,000 to 500,000 clones, about 72% occurring once; the ten biggest clones make up around 11%. The gene calls are TRBV29-1 and TRBJ2-5; 12 nucleotides line up with TRBD2. The receptor was derived from a middle-aged woman in good health. Some clones in this sample may be carry-over from other donors' samples. The source material was PBMCs. Written as DNA, the CDR3 is TGCAGCGTTGAAGGGACTAGCGGGATTTGGTACTTC. It translates to CSVEGTSGIWYF.